Below are 27 T cell receptor beta chains sequenced from a single sample in a study of cytomegalovirus exposure and HLA in healthy donors. PCR was performed using 60 Vbeta and 13 Jbeta primers. Assay used: immunoSEQ multiplex PCR; TCRdb lists only in-frame clones, some missing. The table includes some 100,000 clones, under 85% detected once. Sample: PBMCs. These receptors all stem from a man in his forties in good health and CMV-seronegative.

The chain carries TRBV6-5 and TRBJ2-1; TRBD1 matches 8 bases. Per the germline V gene, CDR1 is MNHEY and CDR2 is SVGAGI. CDR3 length: 14 residues. V lost 5 bases, J lost 3 bases, and 3 bases stayed unmatched. The CDR3 nucleotides read TGTGCCAGCAGTCACAGGGGGAGCTACAATGAGCAGTTCTTC. Protein sequence: CASSHRGSYNEQFF.

This chain links TRBV29-1 with TRBJ2-7, with 7 bases fitting TRBD2. The CDR3 length is 13 residues. The V segment lost 3 bases and the J segment 2 bases; nucleotides outside the gene matches: 4. Germline V lookup: CDR1 SQVTM, CDR2 ANQGSEA. The CDR3 reads CSVEDRGAYEQYF. For the CDR3, the DNA is TGCAGCGTTGAGGACCGGGGGGCCTACGAGCAGTACTTC.

This clone was observed once. V gene TRBV29-1 combines with J gene TRBJ1-2; TRBD1 might be the D (5 bases). The V end lost 6 bases, the J end lost 4 bases, and 12 bases lay between the germline ends. CDR3 length equals 12 residues. Germline loops: CDR1 SQVTM, CDR2 ANQGSEA. CDR3 sequence reads: CSVGGFPYGYTF. CDR3 nucleotide sequence: TGCAGCGTCGGGGGGTTTCCCTATGGCTACACCTTC. Full variable domain (rest looked up from reference TRBV29-1 and TRBJ1-2): SAVISQKPSRDICQRGTSLTIQCQVDSQVTMMFWYRQQPGQSLTLIATANQGSEATYESGFVIDKFPISRPNLTFSTLTVSNMSPEDSSIYLCSVGGFPYGYTFGSGTRLTVV.

The chain employs TRBV10-1 and TRBJ2-7; possible D gene TRBD1, 6 bases. This CDR3 spans 15 amino acids. The V end lost 9 bases, the J end lost 3 bases, and 21 bases lay between the germline ends. CDR1 WNHNN and CDR2 SYGVQD come from the germline V gene (reference sequence). The CDR3 region is CARRSYRVDFYEQYF. DNA of the CDR3: TGCGCCAGACGGAGTTACAGGGTAGATTTCTACGAGCAGTACTTC.

This rearrangement joins TRBV2 to TRBJ1-5; no clear D gene. Germline lookup yields CDR1 SNHLY and CDR2 FYNNEI. CDR3 length equals 13 residues. V lost 7 bases and J 3 bases, leaving 10 bases between the germline ends. The CDR3 bases are TGTGCCAGCATCCAGGAATTCAATCAGCCCCAGCATTTT. The encoded protein is CASIQEFNQPQHF.

The chain has TRBV4-3 and TRBJ2-5, with D possibly being TRBD1 (6 bases). In germline, CDR1 is LGHNA, CDR2 YSLEER. This CDR3 comprises 17 residues. The V and J ends lost 4 bases and 4 bases respectively, with 22 bases between them. The CDR3 coding sequence is TGCGCCAGCAGCCGGCAAGCGGCAGGGGACGCGTTAGAGACCCAGTACTTC. It translates to CASSRQAAGDALETQYF.

The rearrangement joins TRBV7-6 to TRBJ1-3, with D tentatively TRBD1 (6 bases). V was cut by 2 bases and J by 3 bases, with 11 bases left in between. Germline V lookup: CDR1 SGHVS, CDR2 FNYEAQ. CDR3 size: 15 residues. The CDR3 DNA sequence: TGTGCCAGCAGCTTAACGGCAGGGGATGGAAACACCATATATTTT. This codes for CASSLTAGDGNTIYF.

The genes are TRBV6-5 and TRBJ1-6; a possible D gene is TRBD1 (6 bases). Germline CDR1 MNHEY, CDR2 SVGAGI. With 0 bases removed from V and 7 bases from J, the gap between germline ends came to 13 bases. The CDR3 is made up of 16 amino acids. The chain's CDR3 is CASSYSISGGNSPLHF. DNA for the CDR3: TGTGCCAGCAGTTACTCGATTAGCGGGGGCAATTCACCCCTCCACTTT.

The V call is TRBV4-1, the J call TRBJ2-2, with 7 positions matching TRBD1. The CDR3 consists of 15 residues. CDR1 and CDR2 from the germline V gene are MGHRA and YSYEKL. Trimming at V came to 0 bases and at J to 8 bases, leaving 6 bases not matched to a gene. CDR3 DNA sequence: TGCGCCAGCAGCCAAGAACACAGGGGAAGAGGGGAGCTGTTTTTT. Translation: CASSQEHRGRGELFF.

The J gene is TRBJ2-3, the V gene TRBV30, with TRBD1 matching 8 bases. The length of the CDR3 is 15 residues. V dropped 1 base and J dropped 1; count of bases not matched to a gene: 4. CDR1 and CDR2 from the germline V gene are GTSNPN and SVGIG (reference sequence). As DNA, the CDR3 is TGTGCCTGGAGTGCCTACAGGGGGGGCACAGATACGCAGTATTTT. Protein sequence: CAWSAYRGGTDTQYF.

This clone was picked up a small number of times. This chain joins TRBV7-9 and TRBJ1-5; 7 bases are a match to TRBD1. The CDR3 is 15 amino acids. Germline CDR1 and CDR2: SEHNR and FQNEAQ (reference sequence). Trimming at V came to 5 bases and at J to 4 bases, leaving 8 bases not matched to a gene. CDR3 residues: CASSHAGQINQPQHF. Here the CDR3 DNA reads TGTGCCAGCAGCCACGCGGGACAGATAAATCAGCCCCAGCATTTT.

This clone was seen only a few times. The genes are TRBV4-1 and TRBJ1-1; 9 bases align to TRBD1. The CDR3 has 13 residues. The J segment lost 3 bases and the V segment lost 7 bases, leaving 3 bases of the junction unmatched. Per germline, CDR1 MGHRA and CDR2 YSYEKL. CDR3 DNA: TGCGCCAGCACACAGGGGGCGGACACTGAAGCTTTCTTT. Its translation is CASTQGADTEAFF.

The V gene is TRBV11-2, the J gene TRBJ2-3; 7 nucleotides agree with TRBD1. After removal of 1 base from V and 2 bases from J, the junction contained 3 bases not matched to a gene. The germline CDR1 and CDR2 sequences are SGHAT and FQNNGV. This CDR3 comprises 15 residues. The CDR3 bases are TGTGCCAGCAGCTTAGGACAGGGTTTCACAGATACGCAGTATTTT. This encodes CASSLGQGFTDTQYF.

The V call is TRBV6-1, the J call TRBJ1-4; the match to TRBD1 covers 12 bases. The CDR3 has 14 residues. CDR1 is MNHNS, CDR2 SASEGT, per germline. The V segment lost 7 bases and the J segment 7 bases; nucleotides outside the gene matches: 4. CDR3 in amino acids: CASIRDRGREKLFF. The CDR3 DNA follows: TGTGCCAGCATTCGGGACAGGGGGCGTGAAAAACTGTTTTTT.

The chain couples TRBV6-6 to TRBJ2-5, with TRBD2 as a possible D gene (6 bases). Trimming cost V 5 bases and J 3 bases, with 13 bases left between them. The CDR3 loop spans 14 amino acids. The germline V gene encodes CDR1 MNHNY and CDR2 SVGAGI (reference sequence). DNA for the CDR3: TGTGCCAGCAGTCCCATGGCGGGGAAAGAGACCCAGTACTTC. Its translation is CASSPMAGKETQYF.

The chain combines TRBV14 with TRBJ2-3; 15 nucleotides agree with TRBD2. With V trimmed by 4 bases and J by 1 base, 12 bases remained unmatched. This CDR3 spans 20 amino acids. Per germline, CDR1 SGHDN and CDR2 FVKESK. The CDR3 protein is CASSLPPGLAGGFGTDTQYF. CDR3 bases: TGTGCCAGCAGCCTCCCTCCGGGACTAGCGGGGGGATTCGGCACAGATACGCAGTATTTT.

The rearrangement joins TRBV30 to TRBJ1-6, with no clear D. The CDR3 spans 11 residues. The germline gives CDR1 GTSNPN, CDR2 SVGIG (reference sequence). V gave up 5 bases and J gave up 7 bases, with 6 bases separating them. The CDR3 coding sequence is TGTGCCTGGGCAGTGAATTCACCCCTCCACTTT. As protein: CAWAVNSPLHF.

In its sample, this clone was seen a few times. This chain connects TRBV4-1 to TRBJ2-7, with 8 bases aligning to TRBD1. Germline assignment: CDR1 MGHRA and CDR2 YSYEKL. Trimming removed 2 bases from V and 3 bases from J; junction bases left unmatched: 12. CDR3 length: 17 amino acids. The CDR3 region is CASSQIRPRDRFYEQYF. CDR3 in DNA: TGCGCCAGCAGCCAAATCCGACCCCGGGACAGGTTCTACGAGCAGTACTTC.

This chain links TRBV19 with TRBJ1-5; no clear D. The CDR3 runs to 12 residues. The germline V gene has CDR1 LNHDA and CDR2 SQIVND (reference sequence). V lost 5 bases and J 11 bases, leaving 13 bases between the germline ends. The CDR3 region is CASSSPKSTQHF. The CDR3 bases are TGTGCCAGTAGTTCCCCTAAATCGACCCAGCATTTT.

The chain links TRBV4-3 to TRBJ2-6; no clear D. Trimming pared 2 bases from V and 0 bases from J, leaving 8 bases between. The length of the CDR3 is 16 residues. CDR1 and CDR2 (germline): LGHNA, YSLEER. CDR3 residues: CASSQSKSSGANVLTF. In DNA, the CDR3 is TGCGCCAGCAGCCAAAGTAAGAGCTCTGGGGCCAACGTCCTGACTTTC.

The V and J genes are TRBV7-9 and TRBJ1-1; D might be TRBD1 (6 bases). The CDR3 is 15 amino acids. Germline V gene sequence: CDR1 SEHNR, CDR2 FQNEAQ (reference sequence). The V end lost 4 bases, the J end lost 0 bases, and 12 bases lay between the germline ends. CDR3 region: CASSSRDILNTEAFF. CDR3 nucleotide sequence: TGTGCCAGCAGCTCTCGGGACATTCTGAACACTGAAGCTTTCTTT.

This clone was seen a single time. The V gene is TRBV4-1, the J gene TRBJ2-5; 12 bases line up with TRBD1. The J call may be incorrect, as the DNA end agrees better with TRBJ2-7. In germline, CDR1 is MGHRA, CDR2 YSYEKL. This CDR3 has 14 amino acids. The CDR3 protein is CASSHGTGGDEQYF. The DNA for the CDR3 is TGCGCCAGCAGCCACGGGACAGGGGGCGACGAGCAGTACTTC.

The chain's CDR3 is CASSVIYQETQYF. Written as DNA, the CDR3 is TGTGCCAGCAGTGTAATATACCAAGAGACCCAGTACTTC. The chain joins TRBV25-1 to TRBJ2-5; D not certain. The V gene lost 4 bases and the J gene lost 0 bases, with 6 bases spanning the gap. The CDR3 has 13 residues. The germline CDR1 and CDR2 sequences are MGHDK and SYGVNS. Drawing the rest from reference TRBV25-1 and TRBJ2-5, the complete variable domain is EADIYQTPRYLVIGTGKKITLECSQTMGHDKMYWYQQDPGMELHLIHYSYGVNSTEKGDLSSESTVSRIRTEHFPLTLESARPSHTSQYLCASSVIYQETQYFGPGTRLLVL.

This rearrangement joins TRBV6-5 to TRBJ1-2; tentative D call: TRBD1 (5 bases). The CDR3 totals 15 residues. From germline, CDR1 is MNHEY and CDR2 SVGAGI. Between the trimmed V and J ends, which lost 4 bases and 2 bases, there was a span of 14 bases. CDR3 amino acids: CASSSRFSGNYGYTF. As DNA, the CDR3 is TGTGCCAGCAGTTCCCGTTTCTCAGGGAACTATGGCTACACCTTC.

The chain has TRBV29-1 and TRBJ2-3; perhaps TRBD2 as D (6 bases). Trimming cost V 8 bases and J 6 bases, with 15 bases left between them. Germline V gives CDR1 SQVTM, CDR2 ANQGSEA. The CDR3 contains 12 residues. The CDR3 protein is CSHRRGEDTQYF. CDR3 in DNA: TGCAGCCATCGGAGGGGCGAGGATACGCAGTATTTT.

This clone showed up just once. As DNA, the CDR3 is TGTGCCTGGGGATCGAAAGGGGGACAGGGGGTTTCCGGAGCTTTCTTT. Translation gives CAWGSKGGQGVSGAFF. V and J are TRBV30 and TRBJ1-1; 11 bases are a match to TRBD1. The V gene end was trimmed by 5 bases and the J gene end by 10 bases; junction bases not matched to a gene: 18. The germline gives CDR1 GTSNPN, CDR2 SVGIG (reference sequence). The CDR3 totals 16 residues.

A single count supports this clone. DNA of the CDR3: TGTGCCAGCAGCTTATCTTCGGTGGGGAGTGAGCAGTTCTTC. Translating it yields CASSLSSVGSEQFF. The V call is TRBV7-9, the J call TRBJ2-1, with TRBD2 as a possible D gene (5 bases). The CDR3 has 14 residues. Per the germline V gene, CDR1 is SEHNR and CDR2 is FQNEAQ (reference sequence). V lost 2 bases and J 9 bases, leaving 14 bases between the germline ends.